The 22 T cell receptor beta chains presented below share a single source sample, sequenced in a study of early T cells in non-severe SARS-CoV-2 infection. TCRdb reprocessed the 5' RACE reads via MiXCR and lists one record per CDR3 protein. The top ten hold about 4.2% of the sample, which has roughly 64,000 distinct CDR3 sequences, 13% seen once. The sequenced sample consisted of whole blood. The receptors were gathered from an adult who was a healthcare worker with PCR-confirmed SARS-CoV-2 infection or an uninfected control (not recorded which).

With respect to this clonotype: Possible read error: a much larger clone is one base away. CDR3 nucleotide sequence: TGTGCCAGCAGCGTGTATTCAGGGATAGCAGATACGCAGTATTTT. Translating gives CASSVYSGIADTQYF. The V call is TRBV5-5, the J call TRBJ2-3, with TRBD1 as a possible D gene (5 bases). Germline loops: CDR1 SGHKS, CDR2 YYEKEE (reference sequence). The ends were cut back, 4 bases at V and 4 bases at J, with 16 bases in the middle. This CDR3 contains 15 residues.

This clonotype was counted a few times. The V and J genes are TRBV7-6 and TRBJ2-3; 10 bases are shared with TRBD2. V shed 5 bases, J shed 2 bases, and the junction held 4 bases outside the gene matches. CDR1 and CDR2 from the germline V gene are SGHVS and FNYEAQ. CDR3 length: 15 residues. The CDR3 region is CASSGSGGFTDTQYF. The DNA for the CDR3 is TGTGCCAGCAGCGGTAGCGGGGGGTTCACAGATACGCAGTATTTT.

The rearrangement uses TRBV18 and TRBJ2-3, with 10 nucleotides matching TRBD1. CDR3 size: 16 residues. V trimming: 0 bases; J trimming: 2 bases; junction bases outside the gene matches: 2. Germline V lookup: CDR1 KGHSH, CDR2 LQKENI. CDR3 sequence reads: CASSPPGQGHTDTQYF. The CDR3 DNA is TGTGCCAGCTCACCACCGGGACAGGGGCACACAGATACGCAGTATTTT.

This clonotype was seen a handful of times. V and J are TRBV11-2 and TRBJ1-2; no reliable D call. CDR1 is SGHAT, CDR2 FQNNGV, per germline. Trimming cost V 5 bases and J 0 bases, with 16 bases left between them. This CDR3 is built from 16 residues. DNA for the CDR3: TGTGCCAGCAGCCCCACCCCGGATACCACTAACTATGGCTACACCTTC. As protein: CASSPTPDTTNYGYTF.

The rearrangement uses TRBV12-5 and TRBJ2-7; no reliable D call. V was cut by 1 base and J by 5 bases, with 9 bases left in between. Germline CDR1 LGHNT, CDR2 FRNRAP. The CDR3 consists of 13 residues. The CDR3 nucleotides are TGTGCTAGTGGTTTGGCCCCGTCCAACGAGCAGTACTTC. Its translation is CASGLAPSNEQYF.

This clonotype was counted between two and nine times. This chain links TRBV11-3 with TRBJ2-3; no clear D gene. The germline gives CDR1 SGHNT, CDR2 YENEEA. Trimming took off 1 base at V and 2 bases at J, with 7 bases between the two ends. The CDR3 has 14 residues. The CDR3 DNA follows: TGTGCCAGCAGCTTAGGTGGGGTCACAGATACGCAGTATTTT. Translating it yields CASSLGGVTDTQYF.

This clonotype has a count of ten or more. The V and J genes are TRBV3-1 and TRBJ2-7, with D unclear. The ends were cut back, 0 bases at V and 3 bases at J, with 12 bases in the middle. This CDR3 is 15 amino acids long. Germline CDR1 LGHDT, CDR2 YNNKEL (reference sequence). The DNA for the CDR3 is TGTGCCAGCAGCCAAGAGGGCGGTGGGGTCTACGAGCAGTACTTC. Its translation is CASSQEGGGVYEQYF.

The V call is TRBV7-9, the J call TRBJ2-3; 9 positions match TRBD1. The CDR3 contains 15 residues. CDR1 is SEHNR, CDR2 FQNEAQ, per germline (reference sequence). Germline trimming cut 5 bases from V and 0 bases from J; bases unmatched to any gene: 3. DNA for the CDR3: TGTGCCAGCAGCGCTACAGGGGGCAGCACAGATACGCAGTATTTT. Translation gives CASSATGGSTDTQYF.

This clonotype was seen a handful of times. The chain employs TRBV28 and TRBJ1-1; a possible D gene is TRBD1 (5 bases). The V and J ends lost 3 bases and 4 bases respectively, with 15 bases between them. Germline V gene sequence: CDR1 MDHEN, CDR2 SYDVKM. This CDR3 is 15 amino acids long. CDR3 amino acids: CASSFPRIGGTEAFF. The CDR3 region has the DNA TGTGCCAGCAGTTTCCCTCGAATTGGGGGCACTGAAGCTTTCTTT.

In its sample, this clonotype was seen a few times. The CDR3 region has the DNA TGTGCCACCAGTGATATTGGAGCCGGGGAGCTGTTTTTT. Its protein is CATSDIGAGELFF. This chain uses TRBV24-1 with TRBJ2-2, with D unclear. The length of the CDR3 is 13 residues. V was clipped by 3 bases and J by 6 bases, with 7 bases between them. The V gene's germline CDR1 is KGHDR and CDR2 SFDVKD.

This clonotype occurred many times. The genes are TRBV7-9 and TRBJ2-1, with D hard to call. V lost 8 bases, J lost 8 bases, and 16 bases lay in between. Germline lookup yields CDR1 SEHNR and CDR2 FQNEAQ (reference sequence). The CDR3 covers 13 residues. The CDR3 reads CASGQAPNDEQFF. The DNA for the CDR3 is TGTGCCAGCGGGCAAGCGCCCAATGATGAGCAGTTCTTC.

This clonotype has just a few counts. The rearrangement uses TRBV7-9 and TRBJ1-5; D gene unclear. Germline V gene sequence: CDR1 SEHNR, CDR2 FQNEAQ (reference sequence). This CDR3 has 13 residues. The V end was cut by 0 bases, the J end by 6 bases, with 6 bases between. The CDR3 reads CASSLAEGQPQHF. The CDR3 DNA is TGTGCCAGCAGCTTAGCCGAGGGTCAGCCCCAGCATTTT.

This clonotype appeared many times. This chain connects TRBV11-2 to TRBJ2-5; TRBD1 matches 8 bases. The trim removed 5 bases at V and 5 bases at J, leaving 10 bases unmatched. Germline-derived CDR1 and CDR2 are SGHAT and FQNNGV. CDR3 length: 15 residues. The CDR3 DNA is TGTGCCAGCAGCCCCGGACAGGGAAGGATGGAGACCCAGTACTTC. Amino acids: CASSPGQGRMETQYF.

The chain links TRBV20-1 to TRBJ2-6, with D possibly being TRBD1 or TRBD2 (5 bases each). Germline V gives CDR1 DFQATT, CDR2 SNEGSKA (reference sequence). This CDR3 has 16 amino acids. V was trimmed by 5 bases and J by 0 bases, leaving 14 bases between them. The CDR3 loop is CSARDGAPSGANVLTF. CDR3 DNA: TGCAGTGCTCGGGACGGAGCCCCCTCTGGGGCCAACGTCCTGACTTTC.

The CDR3 nucleotides read TGTGCCAGCAGCTCTGGGACTAGCCAGTATACGCAGTATTTT. It specifies CASSSGTSQYTQYF. This chain connects TRBV7-8 to TRBJ2-3, with 9 bases matching TRBD2. Germline assignment: CDR1 SGHVS and CDR2 FQNEAQ. The CDR3 sequence is 14 residues long. The V segment lost 4 bases and the J segment 7 bases; nucleotides outside the gene matches: 6.

The rearrangement uses TRBV5-5 and TRBJ2-2; D unclear. V shed 1 base and J shed 5 bases, with 9 bases lying between them. Looked up from germline, CDR1 is SGHKS and CDR2 is YYEKEE (reference sequence). The length of the CDR3 is 14 residues. The CDR3 loop is CASSLQLMTGELFF. The CDR3 coding sequence is TGTGCCAGCAGCTTGCAACTCATGACCGGGGAGCTGTTTTTT.

This clonotype was counted many times. The rearrangement uses TRBV6-1 and TRBJ2-1; 7 bases agree with TRBD1. Trimming cost V 6 bases and J 7 bases; bases outside gene matches: 15. Per the germline V gene, CDR1 is MNHNS and CDR2 is SASEGT. The CDR3 runs 16 residues. The DNA for the CDR3 is TGTGCCAGCAGCGGGCCAACAGGGGAGTTTGTGAATGAGCAGTTCTTC. Translation: CASSGPTGEFVNEQFF.

This clonotype was detected a few times. The V and J genes are TRBV7-6 and TRBJ2-2; 8 bases align to TRBD2. CDR1 SGHVS and CDR2 FNYEAQ come from the germline V gene. With 4 bases clipped from V and 3 bases from J, the junction kept 10 bases outside the gene matches. This CDR3 has 17 amino acids. CDR3 DNA sequence: TGTGCCAGCAGCTCCATAGCGAGCGGGGGATACACCGGGGAGCTGTTTTTT. Amino acid sequence: CASSSIASGGYTGELFF.

This CDR3 is CASSFSQGSFYF. In DNA, the CDR3 is TGTGCCAGCAGTTTCAGTCAGGGGTCTTTTTACTTC. The V gene is TRBV12-3 or TRBV12-4, the J gene TRBJ2-7, with a weak D call TRBD1 (6 bases). This CDR3 has 12 residues. V lost 3 bases to trimming and J lost 13 bases, with 16 bases between them.

CDR3 sequence (DNA): TGTGCCAGCAGCGTTGGGGACACCACACGGACCCAGTACTTC. This translates into CASSVGDTTRTQYF. This chain joins TRBV9 and TRBJ2-5, with D tentatively TRBD1 (6 bases). Trimming shortened V by 2 bases and J by 7 bases, and 15 bases separated the two germline ends. The CDR3 is made up of 14 amino acids. From germline, CDR1 is SGDLS and CDR2 YYNGEE.

The sample holds a few counts of this clonotype. This chain uses TRBV2 with TRBJ2-5; D remains ambiguous. The CDR3 contains 15 residues. Germline CDR1 reads SNHLY; CDR2 reads FYNNEI. V was clipped by 1 base and J by 5 bases, with 14 bases between them. CDR3 amino acids: CASSEGTGSGETQYF. CDR3 sequence (DNA): TGTGCCAGCAGTGAAGGGACGGGCTCTGGGGAGACCCAGTACTTC.

The V gene is TRBV20-1, the J gene TRBJ1-5; the D gene is possibly TRBD1 (6 bases). Germline-derived CDR1 and CDR2 are DFQATT and SNEGSKA (reference sequence). Between the trimmed V and J ends, which lost 5 bases and 2 bases, there was a span of 10 bases. The length of the CDR3 is 13 residues. The CDR3 DNA sequence: TGCAGTGCTTCGACAGGAGGCAATCAGCCCCAGCATTTT. This translates into CSASTGGNQPQHF.